This TCR beta chain was obtained from a study of beta chain features in type 1 diabetes. Across the whole study: All samples yielded 85 million to 130 million examined sorted cells.

Isolated RNA was reverse transcribed in full, so expressed TCRB transcripts were sequenced. Here immunoSEQ multiplex PCR was the method, and the copy in TCRdb shows in-frame clones only, minus some. The sample carries 200,000 to 300,000 clones, 27% recorded once. The CDR3 runs to 15 residues. The germline gives CDR1 SGDLS, CDR2 YYNGEE. Trimming left V 0 bases short and J 1 base short, with 10 bases between. Per donor, one heparinised blood draw averaged about 116 mL. All sorted populations exceeded 98% purity. The count of this clone is one. This TCR came from a man aged 30 to 39 in good health. What was sequenced was central memory CD4+ T cells from blood. This chain links TRBV9 with TRBJ2-5; perhaps TRBD1 as D (5 bases). DNA for the CDR3: TGTGCCAGCAGCGTAGGTGGGGCCATCCAAGAGACCCAGTACTTC. Protein product: CASSVGGAIQETQYF.